The entry below describes one TCR beta chain. No antigen is known for it. The sample holds no much larger clone one base away, and base qualities are not on file. Taken from cysteine to phenylalanine, the CDR3 has 15 residues. Here the CDR3 DNA is all that survives: 45 bases in frame from base 1. The V end loses 7 bases and the J end loses 8 bases, and a stretch of 23 bases separates them. Via the germline V gene, CDR1 is MNHEY and CDR2 SVGAGI. This sample is drawn from a study of blood T cell repertoires in COVID-19 (dated by TCRdb to 2020 to 2022). Context from the whole study: Samples covering the acute and convalescent phases of COVID-19 were provided by collaborators in the United States, Italy and Spain. The prospective study material was composed of cDNA or gDNA derived from T cells, B-cell-depleted T cells, or PBMCs. Deeply sampled blood TCRbeta repertoires from subjects exposed to, actively infected with, or recovered from COVID-19 were included in the dataset. The repertoires were made available in a free public database intended to serve as a resource for research on the immune response to SARS-CoV-2. Samples were obtained from the ongoing ImmuneRACE study (first 160 participants) and from over 1,000 subjects provided by 6 global collaborators. Nearly every sample came with metadata listing a de-identified subject ID, COVID-19 status, age in years and sex. Where available, HLA class I and class II types were obtained from metadata supplied by the sample provider rather than from assay-based typing. The investigation overall reported the following: The quantity of clinical and demographic metadata differed by source and by participant and was supplied without curation.

TCRbeta CDR3 regions were amplified from genomic DNA using the immunoSEQ Assay, a bias-controlled multiplex PCR. Per the original workflow: Within the assay, amplification of reference gene primers was used to estimate how many nucleated cells each sample contained. To quantify the absolute abundance of each unique TCRbeta CDR3 rearrangement, sequence reads were collapsed and filtered. For each sample, productive Simpson clonality was calculated as the square root of Simpson's diversity index across productive rearrangements. Held by TCRdb, this immuneACCESS table contains in-frame sequences only and omits some clones. Under half of the omission traces to an unresolved V gene where checked; the cause of the rest is unknown. Clone size and V and J calls were adopted from that table, with D and trimming inferred from the DNA. This sample gives about 440,000 clones in total; approximately 89% of them show up just once. Clones ranked in the top ten supply 10% to 15% of the sample.

One collaborating source in Seattle enrolled patients while the patients were actively infected and followed the patients over time throughout the course of disease. Each collaborating institution followed its own protocols to collect whole blood in K2EDTA tubes. Collaborator samples were shipped for TCRbeta analysis as frozen whole blood, isolated PBMCs, or DNA extracted from either sample type. The origin of this receptor is a woman aged 50 to 60 with COVID-19, enrolled during active disease. Source material: peripheral blood. Here the chain combines TRBV6-5 and TRBJ1-2; the D gene assignment is ambiguous. The nucleotide sequence is TGTGCCAGCAAGGGTTCGGCAGGCCCGGGGTGGGGCTACACCTTC. Its product reads: CASKGSAGPGWGYTF.